This TCR beta chain was recovered during a study of beta chain features in type 1 diabetes. This clone has just a few counts. Each of the sorted populations had a purity greater than 95%. CDR1 and CDR2 from the germline V gene are SGHTA and FQGNSA. The CDR3 has 16 amino acids. Trimming shortened V by 1 base and J by 0 bases, and 10 bases separated the two germline ends. As every portion of the isolated RNA was reverse transcribed, the sequencing read expressed TCRB transcripts. The repertoire was sequenced with immunoSEQ multiplex PCR; TCRdb's copy has only in-frame clones and lacks some. The sample yields 860,000 or so clones, roughly 15% seen once.

V is TRBV7-2 and J is TRBJ1-5, with D possibly TRBD1 on 5 matching bases. This receptor was taken from a woman younger than 35 in good health. Material: naive CD4+ T cells from blood. Here the CDR3 reads CASSLEGGGSNQPQHF. For the CDR3, the DNA is TGTGCCAGCAGCTTAGAGGGCGGGGGTAGCAATCAGCCCCAGCATTTT.